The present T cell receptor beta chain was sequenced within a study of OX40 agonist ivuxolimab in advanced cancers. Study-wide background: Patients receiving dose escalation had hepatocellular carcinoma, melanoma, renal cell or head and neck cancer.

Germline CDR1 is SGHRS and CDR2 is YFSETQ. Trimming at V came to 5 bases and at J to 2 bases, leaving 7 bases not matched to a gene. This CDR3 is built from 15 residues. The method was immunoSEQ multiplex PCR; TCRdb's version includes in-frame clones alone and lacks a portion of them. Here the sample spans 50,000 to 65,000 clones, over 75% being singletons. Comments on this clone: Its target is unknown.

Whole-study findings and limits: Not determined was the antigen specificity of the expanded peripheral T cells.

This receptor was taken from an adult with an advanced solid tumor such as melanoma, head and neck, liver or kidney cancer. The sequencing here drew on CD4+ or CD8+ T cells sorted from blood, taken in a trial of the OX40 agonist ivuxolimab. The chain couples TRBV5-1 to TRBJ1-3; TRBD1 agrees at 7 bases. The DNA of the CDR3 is TGCGCCAGCAGGACAGGGTTTGGGCCTGGAAACACCATATATTTT. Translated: CASRTGFGPGNTIYF.